Following are 29 T cell receptor beta chains from one sample sequenced in a study of T cells after posttransplantation cyclophosphamide. Using immunoSEQ multiplex PCR, the repertoire was profiled, and TCRdb retains in-frame clones only, with some absent. The sample yields approximately 35,000 clones, without any singletons. Source material: PBMCs. The source is a girl aged 5-17 years in good health, CMV-negative, and a related stem cell transplant donor.

This clone was seen many times. The rearrangement joins TRBV28 to TRBJ2-7; 9 positions agree with TRBD1. CDR1 MDHEN and CDR2 SYDVKM come from the germline V gene. The CDR3 extends over 16 amino acids. With 3 bases clipped from V and 6 bases from J, the junction kept 12 bases outside the gene matches. This CDR3 is CASSFPRTGALGEQYF. The DNA for the CDR3 is TGTGCCAGCAGTTTTCCCCGGACAGGGGCTTTAGGCGAGCAGTACTTC.

The gene calls are TRBV29-1 and TRBJ2-1; D perhaps matches TRBD1 (7 bases). The V gene's germline CDR1 is SQVTM and CDR2 ANQGSEA. The CDR3 extends over 12 amino acids. V was cut by 3 bases and J by 9 bases, with 12 bases left in between. The CDR3: CSVDRGRSEQFF. CDR3 nucleotide sequence: TGCAGCGTTGACAGGGGGAGGAGTGAGCAGTTCTTC.

The table lists this clone with many counts. The chain recombines TRBV10-3 with TRBJ2-7; TRBD1 aligns across 10 bases. This CDR3 is 18 amino acids long. In germline, CDR1 is ENHRY, CDR2 SYGVKD. The V and J ends lost 4 bases and 3 bases, in that order; junction bases with no gene match: 15. The chain's CDR3 is CAISVRRTGGPVYYEQYF. The CDR3 nucleotides are TGTGCCATCAGTGTTCGAAGGACAGGGGGGCCTGTTTACTACGAGCAGTACTTC.

The chain's CDR3 is CASSPGGGQGSLNEQFF. The CDR3 region has the DNA TGTGCCAGCAGCCCAGGGGGGGGACAGGGGTCCCTCAATGAGCAGTTCTTC. The chain is built from TRBV9 and TRBJ2-1; 10 nucleotides align to TRBD1. V shed 4 bases and J 6 bases; nucleotides not matched to a gene: 13. Germline V gene sequence: CDR1 SGDLS, CDR2 YYNGEE. The CDR3 contains 17 residues. Complete variable domain (other parts from reference TRBV9 and TRBJ2-1): DSGVTQTPKHLITATGQRVTLRCSPRSGDLSVYWYQQSLDQGLQFLIQYYNGEERAKGNILERFSAQQFPDLHSELNLSSLELGDSALYFCASSPGGGQGSLNEQFFGPGTRLTVL.

This clone has only a few counts. The chain joins TRBV6-1 to TRBJ1-4, with D tentatively TRBD1 (6 bases). The CDR3 sequence is 17 residues long. V shed 2 bases and J shed 3 bases, with 16 bases lying between them. The V gene's germline CDR1 is MNHNS and CDR2 SASEGT. CDR3 in DNA: TGTGCCAGCAGTGAATCTCCCCAGGGGCGGGCTAATGAAAAACTGTTTTTT. It translates to CASSESPQGRANEKLFF.

The genes are TRBV15 and TRBJ1-2; unclear D gene. The ends were cut back, 1 base at V and 4 bases at J, with 7 bases in the middle. The CDR3 spans 13 residues. Germline CDR1 is LNHNV and CDR2 is YYDKDF (reference sequence). In DNA, the CDR3 is TGTGCCACCAGCAGAGGAGGCGGCTATGGCTACACCTTC. It is translated as CATSRGGGYGYTF. Together with reference TRBV15 and TRBJ1-2, the CDR3 gives the full variable domain: DAMVIQNPRYQVTQFGKPVTLSCSQTLNHNVMYWYQQKSSQAPKLLFHYYDKDFNNEADTPDNFQSRRPNTSFCFLDIRSPGLGDTAMYLCATSRGGGYGYTFGSGTRLTVV.

This chain joins TRBV28 and TRBJ2-7; D might be TRBD2 (5 bases). The V end lost 7 bases, the J end lost 8 bases, and 18 bases lay between the germline ends. The CDR3 extends over 13 amino acids. Germline values: CDR1 MDHEN, CDR2 SYDVKM. CDR3 bases: TGTGCCAGCATCGACCCCACGGCGGGTCAGCAGTACTTC. Protein product: CASIDPTAGQQYF.

This clone was counted at least ten times. This chain links TRBV19 with TRBJ2-3, with no clear D. The CDR3 sequence is 11 residues long. Per the germline V gene, CDR1 is LNHDA and CDR2 is SQIVND (reference sequence). Trimming removed 5 bases from V and 4 bases from J, with 4 bases in between. CDR3 sequence: CASSYSDTQYF. The CDR3 DNA is TGTGCCAGTAGTTACTCAGATACGCAGTATTTT.

In this sample, this clone turned up many times. The rearrangement uses TRBV7-9 and TRBJ2-7; D gene ambiguous. This CDR3 contains 13 residues. Trimming left V 5 bases short and J 3 bases short, with 11 bases between. Germline assignment: CDR1 SEHNR and CDR2 FQNEAQ (reference sequence). The CDR3 protein is CASSLGGNYEQYF. In DNA form, the CDR3 reads TGTGCCAGCAGCCTCGGCGGAAACTACGAGCAGTACTTC. Full variable domain (remainder filled in from reference TRBV7-9 and TRBJ2-7): DTGVSQNPRHKITKRGQNVTFRCDPISEHNRLYWYRQTLGQGPEFLTYFQNEAQLEKSRLLSDRFSAERPKGSFSTLEIQRTEQGDSAMYLCASSLGGNYEQYFGPGTRLTVT.

This clone appeared many times. The sample holds other DNA sequences that translate to the same CDR3. This chain links TRBV9 with TRBJ1-2; 8 bases fit TRBD1. This CDR3 comprises 13 residues. Trimming cost V 7 bases and J 3 bases; bases outside gene matches: 5. Germline CDR1 SGDLS, CDR2 YYNGEE. The CDR3 loop reads CASGDRGHYGYTF. The CDR3 DNA sequence: TGTGCCAGCGGAGACAGGGGTCACTATGGCTACACCTTC. Filled out from reference TRBV9 and TRBJ1-2, the complete variable domain reads DSGVTQTPKHLITATGQRVTLRCSPRSGDLSVYWYQQSLDQGLQFLIQYYNGEERAKGNILERFSAQQFPDLHSELNLSSLELGDSALYFCASGDRGHYGYTFGSGTRLTVV.

This clone appeared a few times. V and J are TRBV10-3 and TRBJ2-5; TRBD1 matches 7 bases. J gave up 5 bases and V 2 bases, and 5 bases lay outside the gene matches. The CDR3 covers 14 residues. The germline CDR1 and CDR2 sequences are ENHRY and SYGVKD. The CDR3 protein is CAISEDRERETQYF. CDR3 in DNA: TGTGCCATCAGTGAGGACAGGGAGCGGGAGACCCAGTACTTC.

This clone was seen repeatedly, ten times or more. The J gene is TRBJ1-5, the V gene TRBV28; 8 bases agree with TRBD1. Germline CDR1 MDHEN, CDR2 SYDVKM. V lost 6 bases and J lost 4; bases outside the gene matches: 8. This CDR3 has 15 amino acids. The CDR3 region has the DNA TGTGCCAGCAGCAATGGGCAGGGGGCGAATCAGCCCCAGCATTTT. Encoded protein: CASSNGQGANQPQHF. Variable domain in full (rest from reference TRBV28 and TRBJ1-5): DVKVTQSSRYLVKRTGEKVFLECVQDMDHENMFWYRQDPGLGLRLIYFSYDVKMKEKGDIPEGYSVSREKKERFSLILESASTNQTSMYLCASSNGQGANQPQHFGDGTRLSIL.

This clone was recorded at least ten times. The chain is built from TRBV7-8 and TRBJ2-7; TRBD1 is a possible D gene (6 bases). Trimming pared 1 base from V and 2 bases from J, leaving 15 bases between. The germline V gene encodes CDR1 SGHVS and CDR2 FQNEAQ. The length of the CDR3 is 16 residues. The CDR3 coding sequence is TGTGCCAGCAGCTTAGTAGTAACAGGGCGTACCTACGAGCAGTACTTC. As protein: CASSLVVTGRTYEQYF. Complete variable domain (other parts from reference TRBV7-8 and TRBJ2-7): GAGVSQSPRYKVAKRGQDVALRCDPISGHVSLFWYQQALGQGPEFLTYFQNEAQLDKSGLPSDRFFAERPEGSVSTLKIQRTQQEDSAVYLCASSLVVTGRTYEQYFGPGTRLTVT.

In its sample, this clone was seen many times. The rearrangement joins TRBV30 to TRBJ2-7; tentatively, D is TRBD2 (5 bases). CDR1 is GTSNPN and CDR2 is SVGIG in the germline V gene (reference sequence). Trimming removed 0 bases from V and 3 bases from J, with 12 bases in between. The CDR3 has 14 amino acids. CDR3 sequence (DNA): TGTGCCTGGAGTGTATCAGCGGTATTCTACGAGCAGTACTTC. Translation: CAWSVSAVFYEQYF.

V is TRBV6-1 and J is TRBJ2-3; TRBD2 matches 7 bases. The CDR3 spans 15 residues. The trim removed 6 bases at V and 3 bases at J, leaving 9 bases unmatched. Germline V gene data show CDR1 as MNHNS and CDR2 as SASEGT. The CDR3 region is CASRDRDYATDTQYF. CDR3 sequence (DNA): TGTGCCAGCAGAGACCGGGACTATGCAACAGATACGCAGTATTTT.

This clone was seen ten or more times. The rearrangement links TRBV5-1 to TRBJ1-4, with 11 bases identical to TRBD1. Per the germline V gene, CDR1 is SGHRS and CDR2 is YFSETQ. The CDR3 has 19 residues. The V segment lost 2 bases and the J segment 2 bases; nucleotides outside the gene matches: 11. The CDR3 sequence: CASSFGTGGVELTNEKLFF. Written as DNA, the CDR3 is TGCGCCAGCAGCTTCGGGACAGGGGGTGTGGAGCTTACTAATGAAAAACTGTTTTTT.

As DNA, the CDR3 is TGTGCCTGGGGACTAGCGGGAGGGATCCAAGAGACCCAGTACTTC. Protein: CAWGLAGGIQETQYF. The chain uses TRBV30 and TRBJ2-5; 15 bases line up with TRBD2. This CDR3 has 15 amino acids. The ends lost 5 bases at V and 1 base at J; junction bases unmatched: 2. CDR1 GTSNPN and CDR2 SVGIG come from the germline V gene (reference sequence).

The sample holds a few counts of this clone. The chain is built from TRBV11-1 and TRBJ2-1, with TRBD2 matching over 7 bases. V was pared by 7 bases and J by 4 bases, with 19 bases of the junction left unmatched. CDR1 and CDR2 from the germline V gene are SGHAT and FQDESV (reference sequence). The CDR3 is 18 amino acids. The CDR3 DNA reads as TGTGCCAGCACCGGGAAGGGGTCGGCGGGAGTTGGATACAATGAGCAGTTCTTC. Translation: CASTGKGSAGVGYNEQFF.

This clone was counted at least ten times. The chain has TRBV18 and TRBJ1-3; D not certain. The CDR3 covers 17 residues. V was trimmed by 0 bases and J by 0 bases, leaving 12 bases between them. From germline, CDR1 is KGHSH and CDR2 LQKENI. The CDR3 is CASSPPGQVLSGNTIYF. The CDR3 DNA is TGTGCCAGCTCACCACCGGGTCAGGTCCTCTCTGGAAACACCATATATTTT.

This chain uses TRBV2 with TRBJ2-1, with D maybe TRBD1 (6 bases). The CDR3 sequence is 14 residues long. CDR1 is SNHLY and CDR2 is FYNNEI in the germline V gene. Trimming took 7 bases from V and 0 from J, leaving 10 bases between them. CDR3 sequence: CASKQGTSYNEQFF. The CDR3 DNA is TGTGCCAGCAAACAGGGCACCTCCTACAATGAGCAGTTCTTC.

The gene calls are TRBV30 and TRBJ2-1, with 9 bases matching TRBD2. The J segment lost 8 bases and the V segment lost 1 base, leaving 12 bases of the junction unmatched. The CDR3 covers 16 residues. CDR1 is GTSNPN, CDR2 SVGIG, per germline (reference sequence). CDR3: CAWSDMPGLAPHEQFF. As DNA, the CDR3 is TGTGCCTGGAGTGACATGCCGGGACTAGCTCCCCATGAGCAGTTCTTC.

Many counts were recorded for this clone. Here the CDR3 DNA reads TGTGCCAGCAGCTTAAACGGGAGGGCCGCAGATACGCAGTATTTT. It translates to CASSLNGRAADTQYF. The chain recombines TRBV7-3 with TRBJ2-3; 8 bases are a match to TRBD2. Per the germline V gene, CDR1 is SGHTA and CDR2 is FQGTGA. The J segment lost 4 bases and the V segment lost 1 base, leaving 4 bases of the junction unmatched. The CDR3 sequence is 15 residues long.

This clone was found many times. The genes are TRBV19 and TRBJ1-5; D gene uncertain. Deletions cut 7 bases from V and 0 bases from J, with 25 bases between. Germline-derived CDR1 and CDR2 are LNHDA and SQIVND (reference sequence). The length of the CDR3 is 19 residues. The CDR3 here is CASTPGRVKRTYSNQPQHF. CDR3 in DNA: TGTGCCAGTACCCCGGGAAGGGTAAAGAGAACCTATAGCAATCAGCCCCAGCATTTT.

The V call is TRBV4-1, the J call TRBJ2-1, with 9 bases matching TRBD1. Trimming cost V 1 base and J 7 bases; bases outside gene matches: 5. CDR3 length equals 15 residues. Germline lookup yields CDR1 MGHRA and CDR2 YSYEKL. The CDR3 here is CASSQAWTGVNEQFF. The CDR3 bases are TGCGCCAGCAGCCAAGCGTGGACAGGGGTGAATGAGCAGTTCTTC.

This rearrangement joins TRBV21-1 to TRBJ1-3. TRBV21-1 is classified as a pseudogene. The CDR3 sequence is 14 residues long. In DNA form, the CDR3 reads TGTGCCAGCAGCAATCGGGGAGGAGAAAACACCATATATTTT. Translating gives CASSNRGGENTIYF.

This clone was seen a handful of times. V gene TRBV9 combines with J gene TRBJ2-5; 7 bases fit TRBD1. The CDR3 totals 14 residues. Germline V gives CDR1 SGDLS, CDR2 YYNGEE. The junction had 3 bases not matched to a gene; V was cut back by 0 bases and J by 4 bases. CDR3 sequence reads: CASSVGGGRETQYF. CDR3 DNA: TGTGCCAGCAGCGTAGGAGGGGGCAGAGAGACCCAGTACTTC.

This clone has at least ten counts. The chain is built from TRBV13 and TRBJ1-2; 7 bases map to TRBD1. The CDR3 covers 13 residues. Looked up from germline, CDR1 is PRHDT and CDR2 is FYEKMQ (reference sequence). V trimming: 5 bases; J trimming: 4 bases; junction bases outside the gene matches: 4. The CDR3 sequence: CASSTGQTYGYTF. CDR3 DNA: TGTGCCAGCAGCACGGGACAGACCTATGGCTACACCTTC.

The chain has TRBV28 and TRBJ2-1; D not resolved. The CDR3 length is 17 residues. CDR1 and CDR2 from the germline V gene are MDHEN and SYDVKM. Trimming stripped 3 bases from V and 0 bases from J, with 15 bases between. CDR3 region: CASSFGLWSYSYNEQFF. The CDR3, as DNA: TGTGCCAGCAGTTTTGGTTTGTGGAGTTACTCCTACAATGAGCAGTTCTTC.

This clone was detected only a few times. The J gene is TRBJ2-7, the V gene TRBV6-5; 11 bases agree with TRBD1. This CDR3 is built from 14 residues. Germline V gene data show CDR1 as MNHEY and CDR2 as SVGAGI. The junction had 6 bases not matched to a gene; V was cut back by 4 bases and J by 7 bases. The CDR3 reads CASSFRTGGYEQYF. As DNA, the CDR3 is TGTGCCAGCAGTTTCCGGACAGGGGGCTATGAGCAGTACTTC.